The 32 T cell receptor beta chains presented below share a single source sample, sequenced in a study of T cells in Graves' hyperthyroidism and ophthalmopathy. Amplification of TCR beta CDR3 regions was performed using RNA transcripts as template. The HTBI primer set drove a first-round RT-PCR of the TCR CDR3. TCRdb ran MiXCR on the multiplex PCR reads and lists one entry per CDR3 protein. The sample holds approximately 210,000 distinct CDR3 sequences, about 15% seen once. The material sequenced was blood. The source of these receptors is a man aged 45-60 years with Graves' hyperthyroidism.

The table lists this clonotype with a few counts. The rearrangement uses TRBV5-4 and TRBJ1-6, with a possible D match to TRBD1 (6 bases). This CDR3 region has 15 residues. Looked up from germline, CDR1 is SGHNT and CDR2 is YYREEE (reference sequence). The germline V and J ends were trimmed by 1 base and 5 bases, with 10 bases remaining between them. The CDR3 sequence is CASSLRTANNSPLHF. In DNA, the CDR3 is TGTGCCAGCAGCTTGAGGACAGCAAATAATTCACCCCTCCACTTT.

This clonotype was observed a few times. One end of the junction does not line up with germline, which may come from a read error. The chain couples TRBV7-7 to TRBJ2-5; 8 nucleotides agree with TRBD2. CDR3 length: 15 amino acids. Germline CDR1 reads SSHAT; CDR2 reads FNYEAQ (reference sequence). CDR3 protein: CASSLRTSLAETQYF. CDR3 DNA sequence: TGTGCTAGCAGCCTCCGGACTAGCCTCGCGGAGACCCAGTACTTC. Complete variable domain (other parts from reference TRBV7-7 and TRBJ2-5): GAGVSQSPRYKVTKRGQDVTLRCDPISSHATLYWYQQALGQGPEFLTYFNYEAQPDKSGLPSDRFSAERPEGSISTLTIQRTEQRDSAMYRCASSLRTSLAETQYFGPGTRLLVL.

This clonotype was counted ten times or more. The chain couples TRBV27 to TRBJ2-1; D gene unclear. Germline CDR1 and CDR2: MNHEY and SMNVEV (reference sequence). Trimming stripped 5 bases from V and 2 bases from J, with 7 bases between. This CDR3 contains 13 residues. The CDR3 DNA sequence: TGTGCCAGCAGTCGTACAGCCTACAATGAGCAGTTCTTC. Amino acids: CASSRTAYNEQFF.

This clonotype was seen many times. The rearrangement uses TRBV3-1 and TRBJ2-5; 8 positions agree with TRBD2. V was clipped by 1 base and J by 6 bases; unmatched bases: 7. The germline gives CDR1 LGHDT, CDR2 YNNKEL (reference sequence). This CDR3 is 15 amino acids long. The CDR3 DNA reads TGTGCCAGCAGCCAAGTGTCGGGAGGGCCGAAGACCCAGTACTTC. Encoded protein: CASSQVSGGPKTQYF.

This clonotype was found a few times. This rearrangement joins TRBV28 to TRBJ2-1, with 10 positions matching TRBD2. CDR3 length: 15 residues. CDR1 is MDHEN and CDR2 is SYDVKM in the germline V gene. Unmatched junction bases numbered 9, after V lost 3 bases and J lost 10 bases. Written as DNA, the CDR3 is TGTGCCAGCAGTTTCTTCCTAGCGGGAGTATCCGAGCAGTTCTTC. As protein: CASSFFLAGVSEQFF.

This clonotype was seen more than once but under ten times. The chain carries TRBV19 and TRBJ2-7; D is possibly TRBD1 (6 bases). This CDR3 spans 15 amino acids. The V gene lost 2 bases and the J gene lost 0 bases, with 11 bases spanning the gap. CDR1 and CDR2 (germline): LNHDA, SQIVND (reference sequence). The CDR3 DNA reads as TGTGCCAGTAGTATACCCGACAGGACCTCCTACGAGCAGTACTTC. Its protein is CASSIPDRTSYEQYF.

This clonotype came up many times. J is TRBJ1-1 and V is TRBV28; D not certain. CDR3 length: 13 amino acids. Germline CDR1 is MDHEN and CDR2 is SYDVKM. The ends were cut back, 7 bases at V and 1 base at J, with 10 bases in the middle. The CDR3 protein is CASTGLPNTEAFF. In DNA, the CDR3 is TGTGCCAGCACCGGGCTACCGAACACTGAAGCTTTCTTT.

This clonotype was recorded once. This chain joins TRBV4-2 and TRBJ2-2; perhaps TRBD1 as D (5 bases). Germline V gene sequence: CDR1 LGHNA, CDR2 YNFKEQ. The CDR3 length is 16 residues. The V and J ends lost 4 bases and 0 bases respectively, with 12 bases between them. The DNA of the CDR3 is TGTGCCAGCAGCCCGTACAGGAGCGCGAACACCGGGGAGCTGTTTTTT. This gives the protein CASSPYRSANTGELFF.

In this sample, this clonotype turned up many times. The chain carries TRBV7-8 and TRBJ1-1; D might be TRBD1 (5 bases). The CDR3 spans 15 residues. Germline V gene data show CDR1 as SGHVS and CDR2 as FQNEAQ. The V gene lost 2 bases and the J gene lost 1 base, with 11 bases spanning the gap. The chain's CDR3 is CASSLMPGQNTEAFF. CDR3 DNA: TGTGCCAGCAGCTTAATGCCCGGACAGAACACTGAAGCTTTCTTT.

This rearrangement joins TRBV28 to TRBJ2-2; 8 bases are shared with TRBD1. The V and J ends lost 6 bases and 0 bases, in that order; junction bases with no gene match: 0. Germline-derived CDR1 and CDR2 are MDHEN and SYDVKM. This CDR3 has 14 amino acids. CDR3 DNA sequence: TGTGCCAGCAGGACAGGGGCGAACACCGGGGAGCTGTTTTTT. It translates to CASRTGANTGELFF. The variable domain in full, with the rest retrieved from reference TRBV28 and TRBJ2-2, is DVKVTQSSRYLVKRTGEKVFLECVQDMDHENMFWYRQDPGLGLRLIYFSYDVKMKEKGDIPEGYSVSREKKERFSLILESASTNQTSMYLCASRTGANTGELFFGEGSRLTVL.

This clonotype showed up many times. The chain recombines TRBV20-1 with TRBJ2-3; 11 bases line up with TRBD2. The CDR3 is 16 amino acids. V lost 2 bases to trimming and J lost 5 bases; unmatched junction nucleotides: 9. CDR1 and CDR2 from the germline V gene are DFQATT and SNEGSKA (reference sequence). For the CDR3, the DNA is TGCAGTGCTAGAACGCCGGGACTAGCGGTTCTAGATACGCAGTATTTT. It yields the protein CSARTPGLAVLDTQYF.

This clonotype was recorded many times. The chain couples TRBV2 to TRBJ1-5; D is undetermined. In germline, CDR1 is SNHLY, CDR2 FYNNEI. The CDR3 is made up of 15 amino acids. The germline V and J ends were trimmed by 7 bases and 0 bases, with 13 bases remaining between them. CDR3 protein: CASTPDRYSNQPQHF. CDR3 bases: TGTGCCAGCACCCCAGACCGCTATAGCAATCAGCCCCAGCATTTT.

This CDR3 reads CASSVVFPGGNEQFF. The CDR3 coding sequence is TGCGCCAGCAGTGTAGTATTCCCCGGGGGGAATGAGCAGTTCTTC. The rearrangement uses TRBV10-2 and TRBJ2-1; 7 bases fit TRBD2. Germline V CDR1 and CDR2: WSHSY, SAAADI. V lost 4 bases and J lost 7; bases outside the gene matches: 10. The CDR3 totals 15 residues.

There are a few counts of this clonotype. This chain uses TRBV4-2 with TRBJ1-3; a possible D gene is TRBD1 (5 bases). The CDR3 runs 17 residues. V dropped 1 base and J dropped 0 bases, with 13 bases sitting between them. CDR1 and CDR2 from the germline V gene are LGHNA and YNFKEQ. This CDR3 is CASSQVPGRLSGNTIYF. In DNA form, the CDR3 reads TGTGCCAGCAGCCAAGTCCCAGGGAGACTCTCTGGAAACACCATATATTTT.

This clonotype was seen ten or more times. The rearrangement links TRBV18 to TRBJ1-2; 8 bases match TRBD1. Germline assignment: CDR1 KGHSH and CDR2 LQKENI. V trimming: 0 bases; J trimming: 8 bases; junction bases outside the gene matches: 5. CDR3 length equals 14 residues. The CDR3 reads CASSPPGRGLGYTF. CDR3 DNA sequence: TGTGCCAGCTCACCACCTGGCAGGGGGCTAGGCTACACCTTC.

The chain joins TRBV9 to TRBJ1-1; D unresolved. Trimming took 0 bases from V and 0 from J, leaving 12 bases between them. The V gene's germline CDR1 is SGDLS and CDR2 YYNGEE. The CDR3 length is 16 residues. The CDR3 is CASSVGMASLNTEAFF. The DNA for the CDR3 is TGTGCCAGCAGCGTAGGGATGGCGTCTTTGAACACTGAAGCTTTCTTT.

This clonotype was seen ten or more times. This chain connects TRBV12-3 or TRBV12-4 to TRBJ2-1; the match to TRBD2 covers 7 bases. This CDR3 has 15 residues. V lost 3 bases, J lost 6 bases, and 8 bases stayed unmatched. The DNA for the CDR3 is TGTGCCAGCAGTTTGGTGCGGGAGTACGGCAATGAGCAGTTCTTC. Residues: CASSLVREYGNEQFF.

This clonotype appeared a few times. The chain links TRBV4-2 to TRBJ2-5; D gene ambiguous. Trimming removed 0 bases at V and 2 bases at J, with 7 bases between. The CDR3 contains 14 residues. The V gene's germline CDR1 is LGHNA and CDR2 YNFKEQ. This chain's CDR3 is CASSQEGFQETQYF. Here the CDR3 DNA reads TGTGCCAGCAGCCAAGAAGGCTTTCAAGAGACCCAGTACTTC.

This clonotype was seen more than once but under ten times. The V and J genes are TRBV4-3 and TRBJ2-2; 10 bases line up with TRBD2. V lost 0 bases, J lost 4 bases, and 11 bases stayed unmatched. CDR1 and CDR2 (germline): LGHNA, YSLEER. The CDR3 is 19 residues long. CDR3 protein: CASSQEVPSGRAVTGELFF. The CDR3 DNA is TGCGCCAGCAGCCAAGAAGTCCCGAGCGGGAGGGCGGTCACCGGGGAGCTGTTTTTT.

This clonotype was seen many times. This chain uses TRBV28 with TRBJ2-1; D is unclear. V was clipped by 5 bases and J by 4 bases, with 3 bases between them. In germline, CDR1 is MDHEN, CDR2 SYDVKM. The CDR3 runs 11 residues. The DNA for the CDR3 is TGTGCCAGCAGTCGATACAATGAGCAGTTCTTC. Translation: CASSRYNEQFF.

This clonotype was seen only a few times. The genes are TRBV19 and TRBJ2-3, with 15 nucleotides matching TRBD2. The J segment lost 2 bases and the V segment lost 1 base, leaving 4 bases of the junction unmatched. The CDR3 sequence is 18 residues long. Germline V gene data show CDR1 as LNHDA and CDR2 as SQIVND (reference sequence). The CDR3 DNA sequence: TGTGCCAGTAGTATAGTAGGGACTAGCGGGAGGACCACAGATACGCAGTATTTT. It specifies CASSIVGTSGRTTDTQYF.

This clonotype was observed a few times. This chain joins TRBV30 and TRBJ2-7, with D perhaps matching TRBD1 (5 bases). The CDR3 consists of 13 residues. Trimming cost V 1 base and J 6 bases, with 13 bases left between them. CDR1 is GTSNPN, CDR2 SVGIG, per germline (reference sequence). In nucleotides, the CDR3 is TGTGCCTGGAGTGCCGGACCTAGGGGCGAGCAGTACTTC. It is translated as CAWSAGPRGEQYF.

CDR3 amino acids: CASSLASGWSNEQFF. Written as DNA, the CDR3 is TGTGCCAGCAGCTTAGCTAGCGGGTGGTCCAATGAGCAGTTCTTC. V is TRBV11-3 and J is TRBJ2-1, with TRBD2 matching over 8 bases. The length of the CDR3 is 15 residues. Losses at the gene ends were 1 base for V and 6 bases for J; bases not matched to a gene: 5. From germline, CDR1 is SGHNT and CDR2 YENEEA.

This clonotype was found many times. This rearrangement joins TRBV5-8 to TRBJ1-1, with D perhaps TRBD1 (5 bases). V lost 5 bases and J 2 bases, leaving 13 bases between the germline ends. From germline, CDR1 is SGHTS and CDR2 YDEGEE. CDR3 length: 14 amino acids. This chain's CDR3 is CASSTQELNTEAFF. DNA of the CDR3: TGTGCCAGCAGTACACAGGAGCTAAACACTGAAGCTTTCTTT. The variable domain in full, completed from reference TRBV5-8 and TRBJ1-1, reads EAGVTQSPTHLIKTRGQQATLRCSPISGHTSVYWYQQALGLGLQFLLWYDEGEERNRGNFPPRFSGRQFPNYSSELNVNALELEDSALYLCASSTQELNTEAFFGQGTRLTVV.

This clonotype was seen many times. This chain joins TRBV30 and TRBJ1-2; weak D call: TRBD1 (6 bases). The CDR3 runs to 13 residues. The germline V and J ends were trimmed by 3 bases and 3 bases, with 11 bases remaining between them. CDR1 and CDR2 (germline): GTSNPN, SVGIG (reference sequence). The CDR3 is CAWSGGLDYGYTF. The CDR3 coding sequence is TGTGCCTGGAGCGGGGGGCTGGACTATGGCTACACCTTC.

The chain couples TRBV6-1 to TRBJ1-4, with D unresolved. The ends were cut back, 6 bases at V and 10 bases at J, with 15 bases in the middle. The CDR3 is 13 residues long. Germline loops: CDR1 MNHNS, CDR2 SASEGT. CDR3 DNA: TGTGCCAGCAGGCCGGGGAGGGTCGGAAAACTGTTTTTT. It encodes CASRPGRVGKLFF.

This clonotype has a count of ten or more. This sequence joins TRBV6-1 and TRBJ2-3, with D perhaps matching TRBD2 (5 bases). Looked up from germline, CDR1 is MNHNS and CDR2 is SASEGT. V gave up 4 bases and J gave up 2 bases, with 16 bases separating them. This CDR3 has 16 amino acids. The CDR3 loop reads CASSGRQLDLTDTQYF. In DNA form, the CDR3 reads TGTGCCAGCAGTGGCAGACAACTAGACCTCACAGATACGCAGTATTTT.

The sample holds many counts of this clonotype. The chain employs TRBV11-3 and TRBJ1-1; D might be TRBD1 (6 bases). CDR3 length: 14 residues. The ends were cut back, 3 bases at V and 8 bases at J, with 16 bases in the middle. Germline V gene lookup returns CDR1 SGHNT and CDR2 YENEEA. CDR3 in DNA: TGTGCCAGCAGCTTCGGAGACAGGCTGAACGAAGCTTTCTTT. Translated, it gives CASSFGDRLNEAFF.

The table lists this clonotype with many counts. This sequence joins TRBV29-1 and TRBJ1-1; maybe TRBD1 (6 bases). This CDR3 is 13 amino acids long. V lost 4 bases, J lost 5 bases, and 14 bases lay in between. Germline CDR1 reads SQVTM; CDR2 reads ANQGSEA. CDR3 protein: CSVVTGTRTEAFF. CDR3 in DNA: TGCAGCGTTGTTACAGGGACTAGGACTGAAGCTTTCTTT.

This clonotype was seen ten or more times. The CDR3 region is CASSPLGGTSTDTQYF. In DNA form, the CDR3 reads TGTGCCAGCAGTCCCCTGGGGGGTACTAGCACAGATACGCAGTATTTT. The V and J genes are TRBV12-3 or TRBV12-4 and TRBJ2-3; a possible D gene is TRBD2 (6 bases). V lost 5 bases and J lost 0, with 15 bases in between. The CDR3 is 16 residues long.

This clonotype was recorded a few times. The CDR3, as DNA: TGCGCCAGCAGCTTGGACTTGTCTAGCACAGATACGCAGTATTTT. This codes for CASSLDLSSTDTQYF. The V gene is TRBV5-1, the J gene TRBJ2-3, with D uncertain. V was shortened by 0 bases and J by 0 bases, with 8 bases between the two germline ends. Germline loops: CDR1 SGHRS, CDR2 YFSETQ. CDR3 size: 15 residues.

In its sample, this clonotype was seen a few times. The chain recombines TRBV12-3 or TRBV12-4 with TRBJ1-5; D is uncertain. This CDR3 is 17 amino acids long. The V and J ends lost 5 bases and 0 bases respectively, with 17 bases between them. CDR3 DNA: TGTGCCAGCAGTCAAACGGCGGCAGTTAATAGCAATCAGCCCCAGCATTTT. This sequence encodes CASSQTAAVNSNQPQHF.